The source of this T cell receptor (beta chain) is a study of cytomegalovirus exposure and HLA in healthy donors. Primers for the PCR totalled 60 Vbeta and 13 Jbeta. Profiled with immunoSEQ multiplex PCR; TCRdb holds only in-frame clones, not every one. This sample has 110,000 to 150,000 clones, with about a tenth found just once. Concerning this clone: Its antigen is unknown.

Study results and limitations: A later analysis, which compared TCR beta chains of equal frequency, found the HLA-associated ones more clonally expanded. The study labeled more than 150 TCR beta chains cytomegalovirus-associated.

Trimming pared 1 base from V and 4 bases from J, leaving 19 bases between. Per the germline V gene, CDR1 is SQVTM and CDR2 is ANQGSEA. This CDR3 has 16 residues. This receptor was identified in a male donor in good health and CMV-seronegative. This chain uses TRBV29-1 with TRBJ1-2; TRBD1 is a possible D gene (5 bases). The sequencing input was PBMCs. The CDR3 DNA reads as TGCAGCGTTGAAGCCTCTGCGGGGAGGGGACTCTATGGCTACACCTTC. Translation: CSVEASAGRGLYGYTF.